The entry that follows covers one TCR beta chain sequence. The antigen remains unidentified. Using a J-beta primer mix together with a sample-barcoded 5' primer, a second PCR was run for roughly 6 to 12 cycles. Through a template-switch adaptor with 12 random nucleotides, each cDNA molecule received a tag. TCRdb used MiXCR to reprocess the 5' RACE reads, holding one entry per CDR3 protein. This sample yields about 1.4 million distinct CDR3 sequences, of which around 59% are seen a single time; over 5.5% belongs to the top ten. This sample was taken from a study of blood T cells in healthy people across ages. Study-level results: Per million T cells, TCR beta diversity dropped about linearly as age rose. Using unsorted PBMCs precluded a conclusive naive versus antigen-experienced comparison.

CDR3 length: 15 amino acids. Trimming stripped 6 bases from V and 4 bases from J, with 13 bases between. CDR1 is MNHNS, CDR2 SASEGT, per germline. This TCR derives from a man between 18 and 35 years old in good health. The sequenced sample consisted of blood. The chain couples TRBV6-1 to TRBJ1-6; possible D gene TRBD1, 6 bases. The CDR3 protein is CASSAVTGYNSPLHF. The CDR3 region has the DNA TGTGCCAGCAGCGCCGTTACAGGGTATAATTCACCCCTCCACTTT.